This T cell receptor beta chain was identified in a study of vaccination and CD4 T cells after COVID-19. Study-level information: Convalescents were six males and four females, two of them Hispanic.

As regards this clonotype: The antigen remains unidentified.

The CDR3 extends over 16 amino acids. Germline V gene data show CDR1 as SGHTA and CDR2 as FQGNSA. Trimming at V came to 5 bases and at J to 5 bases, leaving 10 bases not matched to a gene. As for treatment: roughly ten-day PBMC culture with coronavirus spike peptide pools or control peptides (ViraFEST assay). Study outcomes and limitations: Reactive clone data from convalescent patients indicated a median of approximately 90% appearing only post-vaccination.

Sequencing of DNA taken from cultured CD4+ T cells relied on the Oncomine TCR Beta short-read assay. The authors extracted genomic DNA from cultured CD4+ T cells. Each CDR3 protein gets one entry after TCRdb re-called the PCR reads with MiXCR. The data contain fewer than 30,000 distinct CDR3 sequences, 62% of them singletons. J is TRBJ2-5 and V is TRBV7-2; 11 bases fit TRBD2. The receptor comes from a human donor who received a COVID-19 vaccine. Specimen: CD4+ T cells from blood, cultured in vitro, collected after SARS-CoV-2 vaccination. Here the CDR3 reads CASSPAGLAGPETQYF. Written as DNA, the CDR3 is TGTGCCAGCAGCCCGGCTGGACTAGCGGGTCCGGAGACCCAGTACTTC.